A selection of T cell receptor beta chains follows, all from one sample in a study of blood T cell repertoires in COVID-19. Clones were sequenced by immunoSEQ multiplex PCR, and TCRdb holds only the in-frame ones, with some missing. Of nearly 45,000 clones listed, approximately 80% are singletons. Sequenced material: peripheral blood. These receptors were collected from a man in his 70s with acute or convalescent COVID-19. Each CDR3 is given with its conserved first and last residue. The D gene is left open where the match is weak. The size field is filled for only some rows; it gives once, few, many or a size class.

V gene	clone size	J gene	D gene	CDR3 protein	CDR3 DNA
TRBV25-1	few	TRBJ2-2	TRBD1	CASSGGQGLTGELFF	TGTGCCAGCAGTGGCGGACAGGGGCTCACCGGGGAGCTGTTTTTT
TRBV24-1	few	TRBJ1-2	TRBD1	CATSDRPGQGAQNYGYTF	TGTGCCACCAGTGACCGTCCGGGACAGGGGGCGCAGAACTATGGCTACACCTTC
TRBV7-2	-	TRBJ2-5	TRBD2	CASSSARRGLAGGQETQYF	TGTGCCAGCAGCAGCGCTAGGAGGGGACTAGCGGGGGGGCAAGAGACCCAGTACTTC
TRBV29-1	-	TRBJ2-1	TRBD1	CSVESGTGQFF	TGCAGCGTTGAATCCGGGACAGGGCAGTTCTTC
TRBV6-5	-	TRBJ1-1	-	CASSPPGGFAEAFF	TGTGCCAGCAGTCCGCCGGGGGGCTTCGCTGAAGCTTTCTTT
TRBV7-3	-	TRBJ1-2	-	CASSLNRRSGYTF	TGTGCCAGCAGCTTAAACCGGCGGTCTGGCTACACCTTC
TRBV3-1/TRBV3-2	-	TRBJ1-1	-	CASSPLSGEAFF	TGTGCCAGCAGCCCGCTATCCGGGGAAGCTTTCTTT
TRBV7-8	-	TRBJ1-2	-	CASSLAGSGGDYGYTF	TGTGCCAGCAGCTTAGCCGGCTCGGGGGGCGATTATGGCTACACCTTC
TRBV21-1	-	TRBJ2-1	-	CASSKEVHLNNEQFF	TGTGCCAGCAGCAAAGAAGTCCACTTAAACAATGAGCAGTTCTTC
TRBV7-2	-	TRBJ2-2	-	CASSFRRSSGELFF	TGTGCCAGCAGCTTCCGACGGAGCTCCGGGGAGCTGTTTTTT
TRBV2	once	TRBJ1-5	TRBD1	CASSQQGPSHF	TGTGCCAGCAGTCAACAGGGGCCCTCGCATTTT
TRBV25-1	-	TRBJ2-7	-	CASSEYIHEQYF	TGTGCCAGCAGTGAATATATCCACGAGCAGTACTTC
TRBV6-1	few	TRBJ2-7	-	CASSESASHLYEQYF	TGTGCCAGCAGTGAATCCGCGTCCCACCTCTACGAGCAGTACTTC
TRBV29-1	-	TRBJ2-1	-	CSVEERGLYNEQFF	TGCAGCGTTGAAGAAAGGGGCCTCTACAATGAGCAGTTCTTC
TRBV4-2	once	TRBJ1-2	-	CASSQDVGRDYYGYTF	TGTGCCAGCAGCCAAGATGTAGGCAGGGACTACTATGGCTACACCTTC
TRBV4-3	few	TRBJ2-3	TRBD2	CASSQDWVAGGTDTQYF	TGCGCCAGCAGCCAAGATTGGGTAGCGGGGGGCACAGATACGCAGTATTTT
TRBV24-1	-	TRBJ2-5	TRBD2	CATSDPRTSGQETQYF	TGTGCCACCAGTGATCCCCGGACTAGCGGGCAAGAGACCCAGTACTTC
TRBV4-1	-	TRBJ2-2	-	CVSSPMWSSNTGELFF	TGCGTCAGCAGCCCGATGTGGAGCTCGAACACCGGGGAGCTGTTTTTT
TRBV27	-	TRBJ1-3	TRBD1	CASSLGRGGENTIYF	TGTGCCAGCAGTTTAGGAAGAGGGGGCGAAAACACCATATATTTT
TRBV5-1	once	TRBJ2-7	TRBD1	CASSPDRALYEQYF	TGCGCCAGCAGCCCGGACAGGGCCCTTTACGAGCAGTACTTC
TRBV4-1	-	TRBJ2-7	TRBD1	CASSQESGTGHPYEQYF	TGCGCCAGCAGCCAAGAATCAGGGACAGGGCATCCCTACGAGCAGTACTTC
TRBV7-2	once	TRBJ1-1	-	CASSFRQENTEAFF	TGTGCCAGCAGCTTCAGACAGGAGAACACTGAAGCTTTCTTT